This is a list of T cell receptor beta chains from one sample in a study of blood T cell repertoires in COVID-19. Produced via immunoSEQ multiplex PCR; TCRdb's table is partial and in-frame only. The data show around 40,000 clones, 85% seen once. What was sequenced was peripheral blood. Receptors originate from a human donor in a cohort sampled during active COVID-19. Both conserved end residues are part of each CDR3. Clone size is given for some rows only: seen once, a few or many times, or a class if the clone is expanded.

abundance | v_gene | CDR3aa
- | TRBV7-8 | CASSLARRGRDQPQHF
once | TRBV12-3/TRBV12-4 | CASGGEMNTEAFF
few | TRBV18 | CASSPLAVNQPQHF
- | TRBV10-3 | CAISGSGSFNEQFF
- | TRBV10-3 | CAISEGRDSQPQHF
- | TRBV9 | CASSSRTVNSPLHF
- | TRBV5-1 | CASSFLPQGNGNQPQHF
- | TRBV19 | CASILTGDSPINQPQHF
- | TRBV4-1 | CASSQESRGSHGYTF
few | TRBV30 | CAWSPDRGTEAFF
- | TRBV6-5 | CASSYRGGNTEAFF
- | TRBV30 | CAWSQGSYGYTF
- | TRBV6-4 | CASSPYYTGANVLTF
- | TRBV5-1 | CASSSGDSTEAFF
- | TRBV6-5 | CASSQTGGGSYEQYF
- | TRBV12-3/TRBV12-4 | CASSLAFEQYF
- | TRBV3-1/TRBV3-2 | CASSQGQGSTEAFF
- | TRBV9 | CASSVAEGDPYNEQFF
- | TRBV19 | CASSNLDEQFF
- | TRBV2 | CASSEGERNTEAFF
- | TRBV9 | CASSVGRTNTEAFF
- | TRBV28 | CASSLGPHRTPQFF
- | TRBV2 | CASRPGGYEQYF
- | TRBV4-2 | CASSPGQGLITEAFF
- | TRBV7-9 | CASTKRQGNSGNTIYF
once | TRBV9 | CASSIGLAGGQYF
- | TRBV19 | CASSIEGGQYEKLFF
- | TRBV10-3 | CATLGGMGAGANVLTF
- | TRBV6-5 | CASSLDIGEKLFF
- | TRBV19 | CASRTNGSPDYGYTF
- | TRBV7-2 | CASSLGGSTGSPYEQYF
- | TRBV2 | CASADFRDTQYF
few | TRBV7-9 | CASSLGVGGEEDQLFF
- | TRBV5-6 | CASSLLGVDGYTF
- | TRBV29-1 | CSAAGQGYEQYF
- | TRBV7-6 | CASSLATAGTGDVYTF
- | TRBV30 | CAWSGSGISYNSPLHF
few | TRBV7-8 | CASSLRTGRSGANVLTF
- | TRBV18 | CASSPGQPSNQPQHF
- | TRBV4-1 | CASSHAGTGRNQPQHF
- | TRBV10-1 | CASSESGRGQGAFF
- | TRBV7-9 | CASSPQGSSYNEQFF